Listed below are T cell receptor beta chains from one sample, sequenced in a study of blood T cells in healthy people across ages. TCRdb re-called the 5' RACE reads through MiXCR, storing one row per CDR3 protein. The sample yields fewer than 2,000,000 distinct CDR3 sequences, approximately 39% seen once. Sequencing was performed on blood. The receptor set was obtained from a human donor in good health. Both conserved end residues are trimmed from each CDR3. Clone size is not always given. Where it is, it says once, few, many or a class for expanded clones.

V,J,size,length,CDR3
TRBV3-1,TRBJ2-2,-,13,ASSLGRGNTGELF
TRBV18,TRBJ2-3,-,14,ASSPLTSGGTDTQY
TRBV7-2,TRBJ2-1,many,11,ASAVSAYNEQF
TRBV6-5,TRBJ1-3,-,13,ASSYSTGFGNTIY
TRBV29-1,TRBJ2-7,-,10,SVGVGRYEQY
TRBV7-2,TRBJ2-1,-,14,ASSLIPAGGYNEQF
TRBV7-2,TRBJ2-5,few,12,ASTQDLAIETQY
TRBV27,TRBJ2-1,-,16,ASSLGLAGGPFYNEQF
TRBV20-1,TRBJ1-2,few,14,SARGDPGRLNYGYT
TRBV10-3,TRBJ2-6,once,16,AIRDDGRRKSGANVLT
TRBV9,TRBJ1-3,-,12,ASSAQSSGNTIY
TRBV6-2/TRBV6-3,TRBJ1-5,-,12,ASSYPWTNQPQH
TRBV4-3,TRBJ2-1,-,11,ASSQASRNEQF
TRBV24-1,TRBJ1-1,-,16,ATSAQIRQPRGATEAF
TRBV7-2,-,-,14,ASSSERGDNYNEQY
TRBV19,TRBJ1-5,-,14,ASSIVGQPSNQPQH
TRBV29-1,TRBJ1-1,-,11,SAMEAGNTEAF
TRBV29-1,TRBJ2-1,-,10,SVSALRNEQF
TRBV12-3/TRBV12-4,TRBJ2-7,once,9,AIDREGFQY
TRBV12-3/TRBV12-4,TRBJ1-1,many,10,ASRGSYTEAF
TRBV29-1,TRBJ2-5,-,11,SVGEGGAETQY
TRBV7-9,TRBJ2-5,-,10,ASSPGRKTQY
TRBV29-1,TRBJ2-5,-,11,SVEGNSQESQY
TRBV20-1,TRBJ1-2,few,12,SARDRTGLYGYT
TRBV7-9,TRBJ2-5,few,14,ASSLWLAGGRETQY
TRBV4-3,TRBJ2-1,-,11,ASSQVVGDEQF
TRBV21-1,TRBJ2-7,-,12,ASSNLRVDYEQY
TRBV12-3/TRBV12-4,TRBJ2-1,-,14,ASSLARPGPGPEQF
TRBV5-1,TRBJ2-3,few,12,ASNLRGVTDTQY
TRBV6-2/TRBV6-3,TRBJ1-5,-,15,ASRPDRAIFGNQPQH
TRBV20-1,TRBJ2-7,few,12,SALTPGDPYEQY
TRBV6-6,TRBJ2-5,-,10,ASSYNGETQY